This T cell receptor (beta chain) came from a study of CD8+CD57+ T cells in acquired aplastic anemia. In the study overall: Average DNA yield from sorted CD4+ and CD8+ cells was around 3 ug.

Broader study findings: Roughly 31 CD8+ CDR3 sequences were shared between patients and controls.

TCR beta VDJ and CDR3 profiles were obtained from a genomic DNA template. A single record per CDR3 protein comes from TCRdb applying MiXCR to the reads. This sample has some 240,000 distinct CDR3 sequences; about 37% occur once, and the top ten carry more than 0.95%. This CDR3 has 14 residues. Trimming took off 5 bases at V and 11 bases at J, with 22 bases between the two ends. Germline-derived CDR1 and CDR2 are SNHLY and FYNNEI. This clonotype was observed many times. Its antigen is undetermined. This sequence was found in a human donor in good health, serving as a control. Sequencing was done on a sample of sorted CD4+, CD8+, or CD8+CD57+ T cells (not recorded which) from PBMCs. This chain connects TRBV2 to TRBJ2-7; D possibly corresponds to TRBD1 (5 bases). In DNA form, the CDR3 reads TGTGCCAGCAGTCCAAGAAACCCTGACAGCCATAAGTACTTC. Residues: CASSPRNPDSHKYF.